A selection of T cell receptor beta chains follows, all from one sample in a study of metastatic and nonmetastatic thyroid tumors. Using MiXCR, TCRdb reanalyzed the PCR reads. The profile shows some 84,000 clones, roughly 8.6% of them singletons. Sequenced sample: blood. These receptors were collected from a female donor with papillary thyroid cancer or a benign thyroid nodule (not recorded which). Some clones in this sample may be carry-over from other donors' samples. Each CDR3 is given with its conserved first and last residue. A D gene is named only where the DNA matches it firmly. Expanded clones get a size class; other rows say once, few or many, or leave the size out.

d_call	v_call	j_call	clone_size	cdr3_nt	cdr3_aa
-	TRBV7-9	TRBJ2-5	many	TGTGCCAGCAGCCCGGACCGGGGGACCCAGTACTTC	CASSPDRGTQYF
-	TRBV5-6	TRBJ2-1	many	TGTGCCAGCAGCTTGAGGAGGGGCCAGCTTGGGCAGTTCTTC	CASSLRRGQLGQFF
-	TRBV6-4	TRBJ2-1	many	TGTGCCAGCAGTGCCTCAGCTACAGGGCCCTACAATGAGCAGTTCTTC	CASSASATGPYNEQFF
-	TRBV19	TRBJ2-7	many	TGTGCCAGTAGAGGTTTCTACGAGCAGTACTTC	CASRGFYEQYF
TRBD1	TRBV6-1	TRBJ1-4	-	TGTGCCAGCAGACGGACAGGGGCGAGTGAAAAACTGTTTTTT	CASRRTGASEKLFF
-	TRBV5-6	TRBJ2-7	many	TGTGCCAGCAGCGATGGAGGGTCCGACTACGAGCAGTACTTC	CASSDGGSDYEQYF
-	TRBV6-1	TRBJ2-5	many	TGTGCCACCTACCCAGGGGTGCGGGGGCCCTCCGGGGAGACCCAGTACTTC	CATYPGVRGPSGETQYF
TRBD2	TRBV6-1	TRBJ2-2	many	TGTGCCAGCAGGGCATGGACTAGCGGGACCACCCGGGAGCTGTTTTTT	CASRAWTSGTTRELFF
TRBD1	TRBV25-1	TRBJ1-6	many	TGTGCCAGTCGGGACAGAAATAATTCACCCCTCCACTTT	CASRDRNNSPLHF
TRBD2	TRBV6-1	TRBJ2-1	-	TGTGCCAGCAGTCCTAGGAGCGTGGGGGGGAATGAGCAGTTCTTC	CASSPRSVGGNEQFF
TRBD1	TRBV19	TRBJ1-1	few	TGTGCCAGTAGTCTAGGACGACAGGGTACTATGAACACTGAAGCTTTCTTT	CASSLGRQGTMNTEAFF
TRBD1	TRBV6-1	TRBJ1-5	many	TGTGCCAGCAGTGGACCATCACAGGGGGCGTCTATTCAGCCCCAGCATTTT	CASSGPSQGASIQPQHF
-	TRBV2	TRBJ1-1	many	TGTGCCACCAGTGAAGGCCCGGCCACACTTCCCACTGAAGCTTTCTTT	CATSEGPATLPTEAFF
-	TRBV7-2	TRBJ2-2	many	TGTGCCAGCAACTTAAGGGGGATTACCACCGGGGAGCTGTTTTTT	CASNLRGITTGELFF
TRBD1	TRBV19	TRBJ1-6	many	TGTGCCAGTAAGGGGGACAGCCGCTCCTATAATTCACCCCTCCACTTT	CASKGDSRSYNSPLHF
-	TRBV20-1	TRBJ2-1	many	TGCAGTGCTCGGAGGAGCTCCTACAATGAGCAGTTCTTC	CSARRSSYNEQFF
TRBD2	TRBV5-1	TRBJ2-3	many	TGCGCCAGCAGCCCTGGACTAGCGGGGGATACGCAGTATTTT	CASSPGLAGDTQYF
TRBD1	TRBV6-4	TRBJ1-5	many	TGTGCCAGCAGTGAGACTACAGGGGGACAGCCCCAGCATTTT	CASSETTGGQPQHF
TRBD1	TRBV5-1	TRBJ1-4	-	TGCGCCAGCAGCCCGGGACAGCTTAATGAAAAACTGTTTTTT	CASSPGQLNEKLFF
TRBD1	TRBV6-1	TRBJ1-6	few	TGTGCCAGCAGTAACCTGACAGGGTTCTTTAATTCACCCCTCCACTTT	CASSNLTGFFNSPLHF
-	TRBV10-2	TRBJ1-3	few	TGCGCCAGCAGCCTAAATTCAGGGGTCGTCGGGGGAAACACCATATATTTT	CASSLNSGVVGGNTIYF
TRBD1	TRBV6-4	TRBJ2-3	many	TGTGCCAGCAGTGACTCCGCAGGGGGCGCAGATACGCAGTATTTT	CASSDSAGGADTQYF
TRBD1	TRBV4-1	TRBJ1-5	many	TGCGCCAGCAGCCGGGACAGGGGAAATCAGCCCCAGCATTTT	CASSRDRGNQPQHF
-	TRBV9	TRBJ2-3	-	TGTGCCAGCAGCGTAGACGCGGGGAGCACAGATACGCAGTATTTT	CASSVDAGSTDTQYF
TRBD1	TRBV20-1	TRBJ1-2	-	TGCAGTGCACAGACAGGGGTAGACTATGGCTACACCTTC	CSAQTGVDYGYTF
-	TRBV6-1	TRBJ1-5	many	TGTGCCAGCAGTACCGCAGGGTCGGGTCAGCCCCAGCATTTT	CASSTAGSGQPQHF
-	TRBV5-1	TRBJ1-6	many	TGCGCCAGCAGCTGGGGAGACAGGAGATATAATTCACCCCTCCACTTT	CASSWGDRRYNSPLHF
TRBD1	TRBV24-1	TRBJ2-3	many	TGTGCCACCAGTGACTCCGGACAGGGCGGGACAGATACGCAGTATTTT	CATSDSGQGGTDTQYF
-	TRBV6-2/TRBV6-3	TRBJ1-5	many	TGTGCCAGCAGCGACACTAGCAATCAGCCCCAGCATTTT	CASSDTSNQPQHF
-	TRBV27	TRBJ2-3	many	TGTGCCAGCAGTCTTACCCGACTAGGGGATACGCAGTATTTT	CASSLTRLGDTQYF
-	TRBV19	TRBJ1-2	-	TGTGCCAGTAGTATCTTCCGAGCTAACTACGGCTACACCTTC	CASSIFRANYGYTF
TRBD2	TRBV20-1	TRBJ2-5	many	TGCAGTGCGTCTCTAGCGGGGGGGCCGGAGACCCAGTACTTC	CSASLAGGPETQYF
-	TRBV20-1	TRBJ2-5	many	TGCAGTTCCCTAGGGGCTCAAGAGACCCAGTACTTC	CSSLGAQETQYF
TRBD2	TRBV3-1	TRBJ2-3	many	TGTGCCAGCAGCCTCCGGCGGGGGGCCCGAGATACGCAGTATTTT	CASSLRRGARDTQYF
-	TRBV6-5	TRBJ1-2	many	TGTGCCAGCAGTTACGGGGGGCCGGGTAGCTACACCTTC	CASSYGGPGSYTF
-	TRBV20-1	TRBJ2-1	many	TGCAGTGCTAGTGGGGACACCCACAATGAGCAGTTCTTC	CSASGDTHNEQFF
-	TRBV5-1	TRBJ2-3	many	TGCGCCAGCACAATTGCGGGCTACGCCACAGATACGCAGTATTTT	CASTIAGYATDTQYF
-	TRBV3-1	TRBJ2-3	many	TGTGCCAGCACCCCCTGGGGGGCGAGCACAGATACGCAGTATTTT	CASTPWGASTDTQYF
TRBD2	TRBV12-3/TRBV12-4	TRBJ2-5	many	TGTGCCAGCAGCCGCGGACTAGCGGGGGATGGGGAGACCCAGTACTTC	CASSRGLAGDGETQYF
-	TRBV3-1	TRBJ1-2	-	TGTGCCAGCAGCCAAGAAGATTATGGCTACACCTTC	CASSQEDYGYTF
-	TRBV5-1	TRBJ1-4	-	TGCGCCAGCAGCCGGGAAAATAATGAAAAACTGTTTTTT	CASSRENNEKLFF
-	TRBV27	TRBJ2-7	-	TGTGCCAGCACCCCGGGCTGTGGGCTCTACGAGCAGTACTTC	CASTPGCGLYEQYF
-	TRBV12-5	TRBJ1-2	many	TGTGCTAGTGGCCCCCCGGGAGGGGAAGCCTTC	CASGPPGGEAF
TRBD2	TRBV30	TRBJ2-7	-	TGTGCCTGGAGTCCGGGAGGCATTCTATACGAGCAATACTTC	CAWSPGGILYEQYF
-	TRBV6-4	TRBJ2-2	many	TGTGCCAGCAGTGAATATGGCGGGAACACCGGGGAGCTGTTTTTT	CASSEYGGNTGELFF
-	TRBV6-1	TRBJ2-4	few	TGTGCCAGCAGCGAACTTAGAGGAAGGGTTCAGTACTTC	CASSELRGRVQYF
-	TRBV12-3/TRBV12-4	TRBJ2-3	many	TGTGCCAGCAGTCTAGGGGGGGCAGATACGCAGTATTTT	CASSLGGADTQYF
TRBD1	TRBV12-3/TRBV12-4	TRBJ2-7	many	TGTGCCAGCAGCCCCGGGACAGGTTCGGGCGAGCAGTACTTC	CASSPGTGSGEQYF
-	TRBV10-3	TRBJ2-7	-	TGTGCCATCAGTGCAACAGGCTACGAGCAGTACTTC	CAISATGYEQYF
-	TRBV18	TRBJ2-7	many	TGTGCCAGCTCACCAGTCCCAGGGACAAGCTCCTACGAGCAGTACTTC	CASSPVPGTSSYEQYF
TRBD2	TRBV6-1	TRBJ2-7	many	TGTGCCAGCCAAGCGGGGGCAACTACCTACGAGCAGTACTTC	CASQAGATTYEQYF
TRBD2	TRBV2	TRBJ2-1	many	TGTGCCAGCAAAGATCTAGCGGCCTACAATGAGCAGTTCTTC	CASKDLAAYNEQFF
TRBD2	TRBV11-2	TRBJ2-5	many	TGTGCCAGCAGCTTATCATTTACTAGCGGGCAAGAGACCCAGTACTTC	CASSLSFTSGQETQYF